A single sample is the source of the 3 T cell receptor beta chains below, sequenced in a study of OX40 agonist ivuxolimab in advanced cancers. Preparation of the library involved the immunoSEQ multiplex PCR assay. TCRdb limited this immuneACCESS table to in-frame rearrangements with V and J called. A share of clones is missing; checked studies link under half to unresolved V genes, and the rest is unexplained. Present in this sample are approximately 7,000 clones, roughly 77% of which were seen just once. About 28% of the sample comes from the top ten. The sample in question was CD4+ or CD8+ T cells sorted from blood, obtained in a trial of the OX40 agonist ivuxolimab. Receptors originate from an adult with an advanced solid tumor such as melanoma, head and neck, liver or kidney cancer.

This chain's CDR3 is CASSLESNGYGYTF. In nucleotides, the CDR3 is TGCGCCAGCAGCTTGGAATCTAATGGCTATGGCTACACCTTC. The chain links TRBV5-1 to TRBJ1-2; D gene unclear. Per the germline V gene, CDR1 is SGHRS and CDR2 is YFSETQ. Trimming shortened V by 0 bases and J by 4 bases, and 10 bases separated the two germline ends. This CDR3 comprises 14 residues.

This clone was recorded only once. The chain uses TRBV28 and TRBJ1-1; weak D call: TRBD1 (5 bases). Trimming took 6 bases from V and 0 from J, leaving 26 bases between them. CDR3 size: 19 residues. Germline CDR1 MDHEN, CDR2 SYDVKM. The CDR3 loop is CASSLTQGRRNDLNTEAFF. The CDR3 DNA is TGTGCCAGCAGCCTAACCCAGGGACGGCGGAACGATTTGAACACTGAAGCTTTCTTT.

The chain has TRBV27 and TRBJ2-1; no reliable D call. CDR1 and CDR2 from the germline V gene are MNHEY and SMNVEV (reference sequence). V was shortened by 6 bases and J by 11 bases, with 14 bases between the two germline ends. This CDR3 comprises 12 residues. DNA of the CDR3: TGTGCCAGCAGCACTATAGCCAAAAAGCAGTTCTTC. Protein sequence: CASSTIAKKQFF.